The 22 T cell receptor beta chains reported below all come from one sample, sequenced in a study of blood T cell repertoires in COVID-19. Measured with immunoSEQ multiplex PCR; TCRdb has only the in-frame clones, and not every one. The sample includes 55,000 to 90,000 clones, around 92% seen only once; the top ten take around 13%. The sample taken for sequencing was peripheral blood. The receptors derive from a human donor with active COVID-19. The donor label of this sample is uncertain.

The CDR3, as DNA: TGTGCCAGCCGGGACAGGGATAAAAACATTCAGTACTTC. Its protein is CASRDRDKNIQYF. The rearrangement uses TRBV27 and TRBJ2-4, with 9 bases matching TRBD1. From germline, CDR1 is MNHEY and CDR2 SMNVEV (reference sequence). This CDR3 has 13 amino acids. V trimming: 8 bases; J trimming: 4 bases; junction bases outside the gene matches: 3.

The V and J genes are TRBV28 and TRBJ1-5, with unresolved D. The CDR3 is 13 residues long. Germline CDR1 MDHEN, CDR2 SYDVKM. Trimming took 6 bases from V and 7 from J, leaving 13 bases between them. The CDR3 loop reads CASSGSAGQPQHF. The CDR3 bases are TGTGCCAGCAGCGGGTCAGCGGGGCAGCCCCAGCATTTT.

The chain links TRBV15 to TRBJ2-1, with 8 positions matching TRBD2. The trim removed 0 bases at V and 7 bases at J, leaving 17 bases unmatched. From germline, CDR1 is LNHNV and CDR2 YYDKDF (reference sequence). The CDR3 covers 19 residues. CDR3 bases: TGTGCCACCAGCAGAGATTGGGCCGGGGGAGCGGGAGTATCGAATGAGCAGTTCTTC. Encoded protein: CATSRDWAGGAGVSNEQFF.

CDR3 bases: TGTGCCAGCAGTTTTCGGGAGGCGGATACGCAGTATTTT. Its protein is CASSFREADTQYF. The genes are TRBV27 and TRBJ2-3, with 7 bases lining up with TRBD2. This CDR3 is 13 amino acids long. V was pared by 3 bases and J by 6 bases, with 3 bases of the junction left unmatched. Germline CDR1 and CDR2: MNHEY and SMNVEV (reference sequence).

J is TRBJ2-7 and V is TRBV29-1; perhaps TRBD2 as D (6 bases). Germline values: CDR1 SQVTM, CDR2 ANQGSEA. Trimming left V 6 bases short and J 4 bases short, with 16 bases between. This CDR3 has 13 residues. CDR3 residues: CSVGTGGIYEQYF. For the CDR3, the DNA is TGCAGCGTCGGGACTGGGGGAATATACGAGCAGTACTTC.

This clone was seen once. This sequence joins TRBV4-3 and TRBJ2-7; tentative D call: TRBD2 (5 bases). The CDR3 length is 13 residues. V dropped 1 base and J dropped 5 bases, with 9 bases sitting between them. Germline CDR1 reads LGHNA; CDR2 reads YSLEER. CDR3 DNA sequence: TGCGCCAGCAGCCAAGCCTTAGCGAACGAGCAGTACTTC. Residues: CASSQALANEQYF.

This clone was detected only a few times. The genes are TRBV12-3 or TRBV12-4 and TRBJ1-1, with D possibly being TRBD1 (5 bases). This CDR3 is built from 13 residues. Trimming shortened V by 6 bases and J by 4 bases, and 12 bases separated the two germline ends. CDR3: CASSSGHLTEAFF. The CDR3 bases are TGTGCCAGCAGCAGTGGACACCTCACTGAAGCTTTCTTT.

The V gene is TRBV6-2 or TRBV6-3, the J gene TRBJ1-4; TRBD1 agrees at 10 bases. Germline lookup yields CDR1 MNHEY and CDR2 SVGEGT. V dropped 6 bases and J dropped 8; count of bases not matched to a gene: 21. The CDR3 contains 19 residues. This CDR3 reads CASSPMDRGGFLAGEKLFF. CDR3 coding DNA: TGTGCCAGCAGCCCTATGGACAGGGGGGGCTTCCTTGCAGGAGAAAAACTGTTTTTT.

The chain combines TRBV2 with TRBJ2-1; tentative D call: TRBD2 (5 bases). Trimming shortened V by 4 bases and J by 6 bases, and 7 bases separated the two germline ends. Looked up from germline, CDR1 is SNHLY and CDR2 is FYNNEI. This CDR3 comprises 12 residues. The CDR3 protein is CASSVEGNEQFF. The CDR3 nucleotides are TGTGCCAGCAGTGTTGAGGGCAATGAGCAGTTCTTC.

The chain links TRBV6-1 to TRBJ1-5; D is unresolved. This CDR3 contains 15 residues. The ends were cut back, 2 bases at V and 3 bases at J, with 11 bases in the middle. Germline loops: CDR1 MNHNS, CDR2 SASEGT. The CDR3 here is CASSERSLVNQPQHF. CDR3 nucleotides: TGTGCCAGCAGTGAAAGAAGTTTAGTCAATCAGCCCCAGCATTTT.

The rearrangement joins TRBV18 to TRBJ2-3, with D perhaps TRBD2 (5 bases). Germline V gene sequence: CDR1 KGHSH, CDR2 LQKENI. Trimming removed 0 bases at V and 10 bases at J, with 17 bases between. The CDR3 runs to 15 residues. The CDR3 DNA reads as TGTGCCAGCTCACCACCCACTAGTCATCCCCCCCCGCAGTATTTT. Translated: CASSPPTSHPPPQYF.

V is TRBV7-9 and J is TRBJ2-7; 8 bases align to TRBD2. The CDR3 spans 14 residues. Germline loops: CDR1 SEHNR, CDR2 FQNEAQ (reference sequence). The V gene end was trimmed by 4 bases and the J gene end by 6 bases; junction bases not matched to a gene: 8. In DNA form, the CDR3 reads TGTGCCAGCAGCTACGAGAGCGGGAGTGGCGAGCAGTACTTC. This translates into CASSYESGSGEQYF.

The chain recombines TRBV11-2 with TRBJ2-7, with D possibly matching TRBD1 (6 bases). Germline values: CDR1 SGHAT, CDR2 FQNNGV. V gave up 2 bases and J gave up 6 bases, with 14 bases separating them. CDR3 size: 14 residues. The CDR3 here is CASSLYQGRGEQYF. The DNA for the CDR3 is TGTGCCAGCAGCTTATACCAGGGGAGAGGCGAGCAGTACTTC.

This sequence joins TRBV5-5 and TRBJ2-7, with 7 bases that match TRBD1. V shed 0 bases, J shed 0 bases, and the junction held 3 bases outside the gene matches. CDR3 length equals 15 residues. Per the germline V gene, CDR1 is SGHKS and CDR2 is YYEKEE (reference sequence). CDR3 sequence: CASSLGDSSSYEQYF. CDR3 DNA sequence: TGTGCCAGCAGCTTGGGGGACAGCAGCTCCTACGAGCAGTACTTC.

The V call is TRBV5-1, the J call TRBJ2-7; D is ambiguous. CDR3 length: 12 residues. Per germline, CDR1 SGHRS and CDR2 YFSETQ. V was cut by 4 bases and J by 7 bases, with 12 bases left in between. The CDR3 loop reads CASSANTPEQYF. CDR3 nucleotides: TGCGCCAGCAGCGCCAACACCCCAGAGCAGTACTTC. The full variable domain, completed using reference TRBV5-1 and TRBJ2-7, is KAGVTQTPRYLIKTRGQQVTLSCSPISGHRSVSWYQQTPGQGLQFLFEYFSETQRNKGNFPGRFSGRQFSNSRSEMNVSTLELGDSALYLCASSANTPEQYFGPGTRLTVT.

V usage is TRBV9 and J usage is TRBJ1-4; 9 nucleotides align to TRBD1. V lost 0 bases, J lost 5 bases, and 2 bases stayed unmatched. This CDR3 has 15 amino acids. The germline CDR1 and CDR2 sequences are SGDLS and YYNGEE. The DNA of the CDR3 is TGTGCCAGCAGCGTAGTGGGGACAGGGAATGAAAAACTGTTTTTT. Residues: CASSVVGTGNEKLFF.

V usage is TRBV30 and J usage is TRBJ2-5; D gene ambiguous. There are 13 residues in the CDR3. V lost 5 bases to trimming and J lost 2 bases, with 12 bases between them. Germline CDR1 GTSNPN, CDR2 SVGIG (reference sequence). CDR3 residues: CAWEKSAQETQYF. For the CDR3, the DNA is TGTGCCTGGGAGAAAAGCGCACAAGAGACCCAGTACTTC. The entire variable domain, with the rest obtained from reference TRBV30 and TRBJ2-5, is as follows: SQTIHQWPATLVQPVGSPLSLECTVEGTSNPNLYWYRQAAGRGLQLLFYSVGIGQISSEVPQNLSASRPQDRQFILSSKKLLLSDSGFYLCAWEKSAQETQYFGPGTRLLVL.

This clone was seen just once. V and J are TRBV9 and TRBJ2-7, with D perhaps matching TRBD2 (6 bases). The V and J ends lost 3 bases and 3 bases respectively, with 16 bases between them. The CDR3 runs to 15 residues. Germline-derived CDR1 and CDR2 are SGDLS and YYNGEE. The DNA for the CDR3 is TGTGCCAGCAGCGCACTAGGAGGGGACGGCTACGAGCAGTACTTC. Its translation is CASSALGGDGYEQYF.

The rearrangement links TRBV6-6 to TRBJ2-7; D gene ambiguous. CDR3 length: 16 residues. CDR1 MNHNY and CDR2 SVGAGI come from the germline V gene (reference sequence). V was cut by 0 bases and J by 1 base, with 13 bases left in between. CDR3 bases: TGTGCCAGCAGTTACTCGATGGCTAGATTATCCTACGAGCAGTACTTC. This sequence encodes CASSYSMARLSYEQYF.

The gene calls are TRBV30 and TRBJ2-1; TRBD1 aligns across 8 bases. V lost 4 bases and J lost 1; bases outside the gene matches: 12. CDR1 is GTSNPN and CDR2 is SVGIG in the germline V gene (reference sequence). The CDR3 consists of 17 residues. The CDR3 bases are TGTGCCTGGACCCCGAAACAGGGGGTCGGGTCCTACAATGAGCAGTTCTTC. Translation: CAWTPKQGVGSYNEQFF.

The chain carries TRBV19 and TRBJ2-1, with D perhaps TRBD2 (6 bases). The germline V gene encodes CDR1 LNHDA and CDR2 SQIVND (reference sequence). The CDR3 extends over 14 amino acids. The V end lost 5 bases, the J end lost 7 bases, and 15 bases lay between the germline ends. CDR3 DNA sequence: TGTGCCAGTAGTCGGATGGGGGGAAATAATGAGCAGTTCTTC. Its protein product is CASSRMGGNNEQFF.

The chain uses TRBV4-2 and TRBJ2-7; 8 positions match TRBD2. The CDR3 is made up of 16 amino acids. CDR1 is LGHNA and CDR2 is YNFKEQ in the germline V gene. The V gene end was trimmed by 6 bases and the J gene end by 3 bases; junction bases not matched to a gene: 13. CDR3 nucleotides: TGTGCCAGCAGTAAGGGATCAGCGGGAGAACTCTACGAGCAGTACTTC. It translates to CASSKGSAGELYEQYF.